The 2 T cell receptor beta chains given below trace back to one sample, sequenced in a study of breast tumors, draining lymph nodes, adjacent tissues. TCRdb re-called the multiplex PCR reads with MiXCR, one entry per CDR3 protein. The table records about 47,000 distinct CDR3 sequences, around 23% of them present only once. The sequencing input was breast tumor tissue. The receptors stem from a female donor with breast cancer. Some clones in this sample may be carry-over from other donors' samples.

As regards this clonotype: Possible read error: a much larger clone is one base away. The chain uses TRBV6-2 or TRBV6-3 and TRBJ1-5, with 8 bases fitting TRBD1. The CDR3 sequence is 16 residues long. The trim removed 6 bases at V and 9 bases at J, leaving 16 bases unmatched. Germline V gives CDR1 MNHEY, CDR2 SVGEGT. In DNA, the CDR3 is TGTGCCAGCAGCCTTGTGCAGGGGGCGTGGGGTCGGCCCCAGCATTTT. Amino acids: CASSLVQGAWGRPQHF.

This clonotype has at least ten counts. The V call is TRBV15, the J call TRBJ1-3; TRBD1 agrees at 8 bases. The CDR3 is made up of 16 amino acids. Germline V gene data show CDR1 as LNHNV and CDR2 as YYDKDF (reference sequence). V shed 2 bases, J shed 2 bases, and the junction held 5 bases outside the gene matches. CDR3 sequence: CATSRQTGEAGNTIYF. CDR3 nucleotide sequence: TGTGCCACCAGCAGACAGACAGGGGAAGCTGGAAACACCATATATTTT. The full variable domain, rest sourced from reference TRBV15 and TRBJ1-3, is DAMVIQNPRYQVTQFGKPVTLSCSQTLNHNVMYWYQQKSSQAPKLLFHYYDKDFNNEADTPDNFQSRRPNTSFCFLDIRSPGLGDTAMYLCATSRQTGEAGNTIYFGEGSWLTVV.